Following are 18 T cell receptor beta chains from one sample sequenced in a study of blood T cell repertoires in COVID-19. TCRdb keeps only in-frame clones here, not all; method: immunoSEQ multiplex PCR. The sample includes about 69,000 clones, around 91% of them seen just once. What was sequenced was peripheral blood. The origin of the receptors is a man aged 50-60 years with acute or convalescent COVID-19.

The chain is built from TRBV9 and TRBJ2-2; perhaps TRBD1 as D (6 bases). Germline V gives CDR1 SGDLS, CDR2 YYNGEE. The CDR3 totals 17 residues. The germline V and J ends were trimmed by 2 bases and 2 bases, with 16 bases remaining between them. CDR3 in amino acids: CASSVNQGPPNTGELFF. DNA for the CDR3: TGTGCCAGCAGCGTCAACCAGGGGCCCCCAAACACCGGGGAGCTGTTTTTT.

The chain employs TRBV21-1 and TRBJ2-7; TRBD2, the table's D call, was not compared with the DNA. TRBV21-1 is an annotated pseudogene. CDR3 length: 16 residues. The CDR3 DNA follows: TGTGCCAGCAGCAAAGTCCAGCGGGAGGGTTCCTACGAGCAGTACTTC. This encodes CASSKVQREGSYEQYF.

J is TRBJ2-3 and V is TRBV28; tentatively, D is TRBD2 (7 bases). The V end was cut by 3 bases, the J end by 4 bases, with 32 bases between. The germline V gene encodes CDR1 MDHEN and CDR2 SYDVKM. The CDR3 length is 21 residues. The CDR3 region is CASSFIFSGGDQEKRADTQYF. CDR3 DNA: TGTGCCAGCAGTTTCATTTTTTCGGGGGGCGACCAGGAAAAGAGGGCAGATACGCAGTATTTT.

V usage is TRBV18 and J usage is TRBJ1-1, with no clear D. The CDR3 extends over 13 amino acids. The germline V gene has CDR1 KGHSH and CDR2 LQKENI. Trimming left V 5 bases short and J 4 bases short, with 11 bases between. CDR3 sequence reads: CASSGLEGTEAFF. CDR3 sequence (DNA): TGTGCCAGCTCAGGGCTGGAAGGCACTGAAGCTTTCTTT. Looking up the rest from reference TRBV18 and TRBJ1-1 gives the full variable domain: NAGVMQNPRHLVRRRGQEARLRCSPMKGHSHVYWYRQLPEEGLKFMVYLQKENIIDESGMPKERFSAEFPKEGPSILRIQQVVRGDSAAYFCASSGLEGTEAFFGQGTRLTVV.

This chain uses TRBV9 with TRBJ1-1, with D perhaps TRBD1 (5 bases). CDR1 is SGDLS, CDR2 YYNGEE, per germline. V shed 3 bases and J shed 1 base, with 10 bases lying between them. The CDR3 extends over 14 amino acids. The CDR3 sequence is CASSATAKNTEAFF. The CDR3 DNA reads TGTGCCAGCAGCGCGACAGCCAAGAACACTGAAGCTTTCTTT.

The rearrangement joins TRBV6-2 or TRBV6-3 to TRBJ2-5; 9 bases agree with TRBD2. The CDR3 has 16 residues. The V gene end was trimmed by 2 bases and the J gene end by 7 bases; junction bases not matched to a gene: 11. Germline V CDR1 and CDR2: MNHEY, SVGEGT. CDR3 nucleotide sequence: TGTGCCAGCAGTTACGCGTTAGCGGGAGTAACGTGGACCCAGTACTTC. It specifies CASSYALAGVTWTQYF.

The chain joins TRBV5-4 to TRBJ1-2, with 8 bases fitting TRBD1. Germline CDR1 and CDR2: SGHNT and YYREEE (reference sequence). CDR3 length equals 15 residues. The V and J ends lost 4 bases and 4 bases, in that order; junction bases with no gene match: 9. The CDR3 DNA is TGTGCCAGCAGCCTGGAGGACAGGGTGATCTATGGCTACACCTTC. Encoded protein: CASSLEDRVIYGYTF.

V usage is TRBV19 and J usage is TRBJ1-5, with D unresolved. The CDR3 runs 16 residues. Germline V gives CDR1 LNHDA, CDR2 SQIVND (reference sequence). V lost 4 bases to trimming and J lost 7 bases, with 20 bases between them. This CDR3 is CASSNFNLEGRQPQHF. CDR3 in DNA: TGTGCCAGTAGTAATTTTAATCTGGAGGGTAGACAGCCCCAGCATTTT. The whole variable domain, remainder taken from reference TRBV19 and TRBJ1-5, is DGGITQSPKYLFRKEGQNVTLSCEQNLNHDAMYWYRQDPGQGLRLIYYSQIVNDFQKGDIAEGYSVSREKKESFPLTVTSAQKNPTAFYLCASSNFNLEGRQPQHFGDGTRLSIL.

This chain joins TRBV12-3 or TRBV12-4 and TRBJ2-5; D may be TRBD1 (5 bases). The CDR3 length is 13 residues. V dropped 5 bases and J dropped 1 base, with 8 bases sitting between them. CDR3 loop: CASSETGQETQYF. The CDR3 coding sequence is TGTGCCAGCAGTGAAACAGGCCAAGAGACCCAGTACTTC.

The rearrangement joins TRBV3-1 (or the pseudogene TRBV3-2) to TRBJ1-6, with D possibly TRBD1 on 5 matching bases. V lost 2 bases, J lost 3 bases, and 8 bases lay in between. The CDR3 extends over 15 amino acids. Germline loops: CDR1 LGHDT, CDR2 YNNKEL (reference sequence). The CDR3 DNA reads TGTGCCAGCAGCCAACCAGGGATCTATAATTCACCCCTCCACTTT. The encoded protein is CASSQPGIYNSPLHF.

CDR3 coding DNA: TGTGCCAGCTCATCCCGGGACAGAAGCACAGATACGCAGTATTTT. Protein product: CASSSRDRSTDTQYF. The gene calls are TRBV18 and TRBJ2-3; TRBD1 matches 7 bases. Germline V gives CDR1 KGHSH, CDR2 LQKENI. V lost 5 bases, J lost 0 bases, and 5 bases stayed unmatched. The CDR3 contains 15 residues.

J is TRBJ2-1 and V is TRBV7-8, with 12 positions matching TRBD2. Germline V gives CDR1 SGHVS, CDR2 FQNEAQ. The CDR3 covers 16 residues. V lost 1 base, J lost 9 bases, and 7 bases stayed unmatched. CDR3 residues: CASSLVLAGGRGEQFF. CDR3 nucleotide sequence: TGTGCCAGCAGCTTAGTACTAGCGGGAGGCCGAGGTGAGCAGTTCTTC.

The rearrangement joins TRBV29-1 to TRBJ2-1; TRBD2 agrees at 14 bases. The V and J ends lost 7 bases and 7 bases, in that order; junction bases with no gene match: 12. Germline lookup yields CDR1 SQVTM and CDR2 ANQGSEA. The CDR3 sequence is 16 residues long. This CDR3 reads CSGDGTSGSSRNEQFF. CDR3 bases: TGCAGCGGGGATGGGACTAGCGGGAGCTCTAGGAATGAGCAGTTCTTC.

V and J are TRBV9 and TRBJ1-1; D is unclear. The CDR3 has 14 amino acids. V was pared by 0 bases and J by 4 bases, with 10 bases between. Germline V gene lookup returns CDR1 SGDLS and CDR2 YYNGEE. The CDR3 bases are TGTGCCAGCAGCGTAGTCGGGGTGAGCACTGAAGCTTTCTTT. It translates to CASSVVGVSTEAFF.

In its sample, this clone was seen once. This chain links TRBV19 with TRBJ2-7; maybe TRBD1 (5 bases). CDR1 and CDR2 from the germline V gene are LNHDA and SQIVND (reference sequence). The CDR3 sequence is 13 residues long. V lost 5 bases, J lost 2 bases, and 10 bases lay in between. The CDR3 sequence is CASSSGPTYEQYF. In nucleotides, the CDR3 is TGTGCCAGTAGTTCAGGGCCCACCTACGAGCAGTACTTC. Looking up the rest from reference TRBV19 and TRBJ2-7 gives the full variable domain: DGGITQSPKYLFRKEGQNVTLSCEQNLNHDAMYWYRQDPGQGLRLIYYSQIVNDFQKGDIAEGYSVSREKKESFPLTVTSAQKNPTAFYLCASSSGPTYEQYFGPGTRLTVT.

This sequence joins TRBV19 and TRBJ1-5, with a tentative D call TRBD1 (6 bases). Germline values: CDR1 LNHDA, CDR2 SQIVND (reference sequence). The CDR3 is 17 amino acids. Trimming took off 6 bases at V and 0 bases at J, with 18 bases between the two ends. CDR3 coding DNA: TGTGCCAGTAGGAAAATACAGGGTGCCGCTAGCAATCAGCCCCAGCATTTT. Amino acids: CASRKIQGAASNQPQHF.

The J gene is TRBJ1-1, the V gene TRBV7-6, with 10 bases identical to TRBD1. CDR1 and CDR2 from the germline V gene are SGHVS and FNYEAQ. V trimming: 2 bases; J trimming: 2 bases; junction bases outside the gene matches: 2. The CDR3 sequence is 15 residues long. CDR3 in DNA: TGTGCCAGCAGCTTACGGACAGGGGGAAACACTGAAGCTTTCTTT. The encoded protein is CASSLRTGGNTEAFF.

V and J are TRBV5-1 and TRBJ2-1; a weak D match, TRBD2 (6 bases). Germline V gives CDR1 SGHRS, CDR2 YFSETQ. Trimming cost V 0 bases and J 3 bases, with 13 bases left between them. There are 16 residues in the CDR3. The CDR3 DNA follows: TGCGCCAGCAGCTTGGCCACGGGGGAAATCTACAATGAGCAGTTCTTC. This translates into CASSLATGEIYNEQFF.